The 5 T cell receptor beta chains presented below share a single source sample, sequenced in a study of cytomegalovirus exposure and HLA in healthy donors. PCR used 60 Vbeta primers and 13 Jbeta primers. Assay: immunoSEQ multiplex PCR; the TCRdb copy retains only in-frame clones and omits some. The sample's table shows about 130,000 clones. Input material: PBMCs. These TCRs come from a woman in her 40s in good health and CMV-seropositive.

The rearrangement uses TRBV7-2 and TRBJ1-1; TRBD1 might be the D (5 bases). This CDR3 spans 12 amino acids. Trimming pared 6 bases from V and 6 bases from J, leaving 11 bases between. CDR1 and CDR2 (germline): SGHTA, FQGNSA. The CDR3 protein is CASRQRGAEAFF. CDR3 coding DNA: TGTGCCAGCAGACAAAGGGGCGCTGAAGCTTTCTTT.

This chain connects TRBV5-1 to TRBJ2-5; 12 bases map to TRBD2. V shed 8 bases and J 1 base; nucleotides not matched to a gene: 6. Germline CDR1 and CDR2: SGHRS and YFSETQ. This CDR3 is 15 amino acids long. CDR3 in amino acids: CASSRTSGIQETQYF. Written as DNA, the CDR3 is TGCGCCAGTAGTAGGACTAGCGGGATCCAAGAGACCCAGTACTTC.

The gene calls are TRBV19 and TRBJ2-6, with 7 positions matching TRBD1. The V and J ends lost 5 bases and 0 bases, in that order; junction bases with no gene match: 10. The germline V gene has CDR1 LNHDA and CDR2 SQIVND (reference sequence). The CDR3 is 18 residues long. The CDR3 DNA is TGTGCCAGTAGTCCGCAGACAGGGTTGCCCTCTGGGGCCAACGTCCTGACTTTC. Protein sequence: CASSPQTGLPSGANVLTF.

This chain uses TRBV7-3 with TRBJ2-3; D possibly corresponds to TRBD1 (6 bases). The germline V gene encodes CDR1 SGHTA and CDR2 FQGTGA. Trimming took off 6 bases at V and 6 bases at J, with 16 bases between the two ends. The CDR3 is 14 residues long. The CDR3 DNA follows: TGTGCCAGCAGTCGGGACAAGACCTCGGATACGCAGTATTTT. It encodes CASSRDKTSDTQYF.

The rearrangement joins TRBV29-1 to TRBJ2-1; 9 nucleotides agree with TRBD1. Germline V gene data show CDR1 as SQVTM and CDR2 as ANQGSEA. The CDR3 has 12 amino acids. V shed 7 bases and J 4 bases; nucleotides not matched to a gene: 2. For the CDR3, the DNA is TGCAGCGCTGGGACAGGGTACAATGAGCAGTTCTTC. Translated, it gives CSAGTGYNEQFF.